A single T cell receptor beta chain is shown here with its context. As yet, its antigen is unknown. CDR1 and CDR2 (germline): SGHAT, FQDESV (reference sequence). V lost 6 bases, J lost 9 bases, and 9 bases lay in between. The CDR3 has 12 residues. Only in-frame clones appear in the TCRdb table, and some are missing; sequencing was by immunoSEQ multiplex PCR. The sample lists some 150,000 clones, more than 70% occurring once. This sample was included in a study of T cell responses to AZD1222 COVID-19 vaccine. Whole-study results and caveats: Dominant CD4 TCR responses targeted spike regions 160-218 and 743-854. Spike-specific TCR breadth and depth grew following two AZD1222 doses.

The material sequenced was peripheral blood, taken on day 0 of AZD1222 vaccination. The sequence derives from an adult in good health. V gene TRBV11-1 combines with J gene TRBJ1-6; no firm D call. The CDR3 reads CASRSEGSPLHF. The CDR3 bases are TGTGCCAGCAGGTCCGAAGGTTCACCCCTCCACTTT.